This entry lists 32 T cell receptor beta chains sequenced from one sample in a study of cytomegalovirus exposure and HLA in healthy donors. This PCR relied on a set of 60 Vbeta primers and 13 Jbeta primers. Profiling relied on immunoSEQ multiplex PCR, and the TCRdb table lists in-frame clones only, not all of them. The top ten clones hold approximately 1.3% of a sample with 150,000 to 200,000 clones, 70% to 85% of them seen once. Sample: PBMCs. The receptors stem from a woman in her 30s in good health and CMV-seropositive.

This clone appeared once. V is TRBV5-4 and J is TRBJ2-2; maybe TRBD1 (6 bases). V was trimmed by 5 bases and J by 4 bases, leaving 18 bases between them. This CDR3 contains 16 residues. CDR1 is SGHNT and CDR2 is YYREEE in the germline V gene (reference sequence). CDR3 loop: CASSPSGHQTTGELFF. The DNA of the CDR3 is TGTGCCAGCAGTCCATCGGGACACCAGACCACCGGGGAGCTGTTTTTT.

The V call is TRBV19, the J call TRBJ1-1, with D possibly matching TRBD1 (6 bases). The V gene lost 6 bases and the J gene lost 4 bases, with 12 bases spanning the gap. Germline-derived CDR1 and CDR2 are LNHDA and SQIVND (reference sequence). The CDR3 is 13 residues long. The CDR3, as DNA: TGTGCCAGTAGCCAACAGGGTCCCACTGAAGCTTTCTTT. This gives the protein CASSQQGPTEAFF. The entire variable domain, with the rest obtained from reference TRBV19 and TRBJ1-1, is as follows: DGGITQSPKYLFRKEGQNVTLSCEQNLNHDAMYWYRQDPGQGLRLIYYSQIVNDFQKGDIAEGYSVSREKKESFPLTVTSAQKNPTAFYLCASSQQGPTEAFFGQGTRLTVV.

The chain recombines TRBV6-5 with TRBJ1-1; maybe TRBD1 (5 bases). The CDR3 is made up of 14 amino acids. The ends were cut back, 2 bases at V and 1 base at J, with 8 bases in the middle. CDR1 and CDR2 from the germline V gene are MNHEY and SVGAGI. CDR3 sequence (DNA): TGTGCCAGCAGTTACGGGGGAGGGAACACTGAAGCTTTCTTT. Its translation: CASSYGGGNTEAFF.

The J gene is TRBJ1-2, the V gene TRBV7-9; 8 bases align to TRBD1. The CDR3 runs to 14 residues. V was clipped by 6 bases and J by 10 bases; unmatched bases: 13. The germline CDR1 and CDR2 sequences are SEHNR and FQNEAQ (reference sequence). The CDR3 nucleotides read TGTGCCAGCAGACCGGGACAGGTTATCCATCCCTACACCTTC. It encodes CASRPGQVIHPYTF.

This clone showed up just a few times. This chain connects TRBV28 to TRBJ1-2; 11 nucleotides match TRBD1. From germline, CDR1 is MDHEN and CDR2 SYDVKM. This CDR3 contains 19 residues. J lost 3 bases, V lost 7 bases, and 19 bases had no gene match. CDR3 amino acids: CASIGAPRTGGSSDYGYTF. Here the CDR3 DNA reads TGTGCCAGCATCGGTGCCCCCAGGACAGGGGGCTCCTCTGACTATGGCTACACCTTC.

This chain links TRBV19 with TRBJ1-5, with D perhaps matching TRBD1 (5 bases). Germline-derived CDR1 and CDR2 are LNHDA and SQIVND (reference sequence). The CDR3 consists of 16 residues. V was pared by 5 bases and J by 0 bases, with 14 bases between. In DNA, the CDR3 is TGTGCCAGTAGTTTCCGGGGACTTAATAGCAATCAGCCCCAGCATTTT. It is translated as CASSFRGLNSNQPQHF.

The chain has TRBV28 and TRBJ2-1, with D perhaps matching TRBD1 (6 bases). V lost 4 bases to trimming and J lost 0 bases, with 22 bases between them. Looked up from germline, CDR1 is MDHEN and CDR2 is SYDVKM. The CDR3 consists of 19 residues. CDR3 DNA: TGTGCCAGCAGTTCCGACTCGTTCGTCAGGGGAAGCTCCTACAATGAGCAGTTCTTC. Translating it yields CASSSDSFVRGSSYNEQFF.

J is TRBJ2-3 and V is TRBV6-5, with no clear D. V lost 2 bases to trimming and J lost 10 bases, with 7 bases between them. From germline, CDR1 is MNHEY and CDR2 SVGAGI. This CDR3 region has 11 residues. CDR3 DNA: TGTGCCAGCAGTTACGCGAGAGCGCAGTATTTT. It translates to CASSYARAQYF.

The chain recombines TRBV27 with TRBJ1-1; D possibly corresponds to TRBD1 (6 bases). The CDR3 has 14 amino acids. V dropped 5 bases and J dropped 8 bases, with 18 bases sitting between them. Germline lookup yields CDR1 MNHEY and CDR2 SMNVEV (reference sequence). The CDR3 sequence: CASSLRYRAAEAFF. The CDR3 nucleotides are TGTGCCAGCAGTCTACGGTACAGGGCGGCCGAAGCTTTCTTT.

The chain uses TRBV13 and TRBJ1-1, with D possibly TRBD1 on 6 matching bases. The CDR3 spans 14 residues. CDR1 and CDR2 from the germline V gene are PRHDT and FYEKMQ (reference sequence). Trimming took 5 bases from V and 7 from J, leaving 17 bases between them. The CDR3 loop is CASSNRVVSGEAFF. In DNA, the CDR3 is TGTGCCAGCAGCAACAGGGTCGTAAGCGGTGAAGCTTTCTTT.

V gene TRBV5-7 combines with J gene TRBJ1-5; D is possibly TRBD1 (6 bases). TRBV5-7 carries the ORF label, with uncertain function. Trimming took 4 bases from V and 0 from J, leaving 17 bases between them. The CDR3 consists of 17 residues. CDR3 region: CASSTHNGQNSNQPQHF. In DNA form, the CDR3 reads TGTGCCAGCAGCACACACAACGGACAGAATAGCAATCAGCCCCAGCATTTT.

V usage is TRBV2 and J usage is TRBJ1-3; 10 positions agree with TRBD1. V lost 8 bases, J lost 3 bases, and 7 bases stayed unmatched. In germline, CDR1 is SNHLY, CDR2 FYNNEI. This CDR3 has 15 residues. This CDR3 reads CASGGGTGVGNTIYF. DNA of the CDR3: TGTGCCAGCGGCGGTGGGACAGGGGTTGGAAACACCATATATTTT.

This chain links TRBV7-9 with TRBJ2-7, with no clear D. The CDR3 length is 13 residues. The germline gives CDR1 SEHNR, CDR2 FQNEAQ (reference sequence). V lost 7 bases, J lost 2 bases, and 12 bases lay in between. CDR3 region: CASTLAVPYEQYF. The CDR3 bases are TGTGCCAGCACCCTTGCGGTACCCTACGAGCAGTACTTC.

The chain employs TRBV12-5 and TRBJ2-3, with 8 bases identical to TRBD1. V was pared by 6 bases and J by 3 bases, with 5 bases of the junction left unmatched. Germline CDR1 reads LGHNT; CDR2 reads FRNRAP. This CDR3 has 14 amino acids. CDR3 in DNA: TGTGCTAGTGGCTCAGGACAGGGTACAGATACGCAGTATTTT. Amino acids: CASGSGQGTDTQYF.

J is TRBJ2-1 and V is TRBV5-1, with 7 bases aligning to TRBD1. From germline, CDR1 is SGHRS and CDR2 YFSETQ. J lost 3 bases, V lost 4 bases, and 10 bases had no gene match. The CDR3 loop spans 16 amino acids. In nucleotides, the CDR3 is TGCGCCAGCAGCCTATACCGGGACAGATTCTACAATGAGCAGTTCTTC. Translating gives CASSLYRDRFYNEQFF.

The rearrangement uses TRBV9 and TRBJ1-5; tentative D call: TRBD1 (5 bases). The CDR3 sequence is 16 residues long. The germline V gene encodes CDR1 SGDLS and CDR2 YYNGEE. V dropped 0 bases and J dropped 0 bases, with 10 bases sitting between them. Written as DNA, the CDR3 is TGTGCCAGCAGCGTAGTAAGGGGCGGTAGCAATCAGCCCCAGCATTTT. It translates to CASSVVRGGSNQPQHF.

The chain employs TRBV27 and TRBJ2-1; TRBD2 matches at 12 bases. Germline assignment: CDR1 MNHEY and CDR2 SMNVEV (reference sequence). V shed 3 bases, J shed 8 bases, and the junction held 5 bases outside the gene matches. CDR3 length: 15 amino acids. The CDR3 sequence: CASSLTSGSIDEQFF. The CDR3 region has the DNA TGTGCCAGCAGTTTGACTAGCGGGAGCATTGATGAGCAGTTCTTC.

This rearrangement joins TRBV28 to TRBJ2-3, with 10 bases lining up with TRBD2. The CDR3 has 15 amino acids. V gave up 1 base and J gave up 6 bases; unmatched junction bases: 4. Germline loops: CDR1 MDHEN, CDR2 SYDVKM. The CDR3 bases are TGTGCCAGCAGTTTATCGGCTAGCGGGAGTGATACGCAGTATTTT. As protein: CASSLSASGSDTQYF.

The rearrangement uses TRBV27 and TRBJ2-7; maybe TRBD2 (6 bases). CDR3 length equals 17 residues. CDR1 and CDR2 (germline): MNHEY, SMNVEV (reference sequence). Deletions cut 0 bases from V and 4 bases from J, with 19 bases between. The CDR3 reads CASSLSMGRGEGYEQYF. The CDR3 region has the DNA TGTGCCAGCAGTTTATCGATGGGGCGGGGCGAGGGGTACGAGCAGTACTTC.

The chain combines TRBV5-5 with TRBJ2-7; weak D call: TRBD1 (6 bases). The CDR3 is 15 amino acids. Per the germline V gene, CDR1 is SGHKS and CDR2 is YYEKEE (reference sequence). Trimming took off 0 bases at V and 3 bases at J, with 13 bases between the two ends. The CDR3: CASSLAGQFGYEQYF. The CDR3 region has the DNA TGTGCCAGCAGCTTGGCCGGACAGTTTGGCTACGAGCAGTACTTC. Variable domain in full (rest from reference TRBV5-5 and TRBJ2-7): DAGVTQSPTHLIKTRGQQVTLRCSPISGHKSVSWYQQVLGQGPQFIFQYYEKEERGRGNFPDRFSARQFPNYSSELNVNALLLGDSALYLCASSLAGQFGYEQYFGPGTRLTVT.

The V call is TRBV5-1, the J call TRBJ1-3; possibly TRBD1 for D (6 bases). Germline loops: CDR1 SGHRS, CDR2 YFSETQ. The CDR3 totals 15 residues. Trimming took off 3 bases at V and 2 bases at J, with 12 bases between the two ends. In DNA, the CDR3 is TGCGCCAGCAGCTGGGCGTGGGGGCCTGGAAACACCATATATTTT. Translating gives CASSWAWGPGNTIYF. The full variable domain, with the rest looked up from reference TRBV5-1 and TRBJ1-3, is KAGVTQTPRYLIKTRGQQVTLSCSPISGHRSVSWYQQTPGQGLQFLFEYFSETQRNKGNFPGRFSGRQFSNSRSEMNVSTLELGDSALYLCASSWAWGPGNTIYFGEGSWLTVV.

V is TRBV6-5 and J is TRBJ2-7; D might be TRBD2 (6 bases). Germline CDR1 MNHEY, CDR2 SVGAGI. Trimming shortened V by 4 bases and J by 7 bases, and 20 bases separated the two germline ends. The CDR3 covers 15 residues. Here the CDR3 DNA reads TGTGCCAGCAGTTCGAGTAGCGGAGGGTTGGGGGAGCAGTACTTC. This translates into CASSSSSGGLGEQYF.

The J gene is TRBJ1-1, the V gene TRBV19; 8 positions match TRBD1. The CDR3 has 15 residues. The V and J ends lost 7 bases and 3 bases, in that order; junction bases with no gene match: 10. The germline CDR1 and CDR2 sequences are LNHDA and SQIVND (reference sequence). The CDR3: CASKPSDRVDTEAFF. The CDR3 DNA follows: TGTGCCAGTAAGCCTTCGGACAGGGTGGACACTGAAGCTTTCTTT.

The chain couples TRBV6-5 to TRBJ1-4, with 8 bases lining up with TRBD1. The V and J ends lost 9 bases and 7 bases, in that order; junction bases with no gene match: 13. Germline CDR1 and CDR2: MNHEY and SVGAGI. The CDR3 is made up of 15 amino acids. This CDR3 is CASAKLDRVGEKLFF. CDR3 coding DNA: TGTGCCAGTGCTAAACTGGACAGGGTTGGTGAAAAACTGTTTTTT.

V is TRBV13 and J is TRBJ1-1; 7 bases are a match to TRBD1. CDR1 PRHDT and CDR2 FYEKMQ come from the germline V gene (reference sequence). V was pared by 4 bases and J by 6 bases, with 8 bases of the junction left unmatched. This CDR3 spans 14 amino acids. This CDR3 reads CASSSHPQGPEAFF. The DNA for the CDR3 is TGTGCCAGCAGCTCCCACCCACAGGGGCCTGAAGCTTTCTTT.

V gene TRBV7-9 combines with J gene TRBJ1-2, with D possibly being TRBD1 (6 bases). The CDR3 totals 14 residues. Germline V lookup: CDR1 SEHNR, CDR2 FQNEAQ (reference sequence). With 1 base removed from V and 7 bases from J, the gap between germline ends came to 13 bases. Here the CDR3 DNA reads TGTGCCAGCAGCTTAGGGGGGCAGGGATCTGGCTACACCTTC. Encoded protein: CASSLGGQGSGYTF. Drawing the rest from reference TRBV7-9 and TRBJ1-2, the complete variable domain is DTGVSQNPRHKITKRGQNVTFRCDPISEHNRLYWYRQTLGQGPEFLTYFQNEAQLEKSRLLSDRFSAERPKGSFSTLEIQRTEQGDSAMYLCASSLGGQGSGYTFGSGTRLTVV.

V gene TRBV2 combines with J gene TRBJ1-5; D ambiguous. The V gene lost 6 bases and the J gene lost 0 bases, with 15 bases spanning the gap. Germline CDR1 is SNHLY and CDR2 is FYNNEI. This CDR3 contains 16 residues. The CDR3 reads CASRAGLEPSNQPQHF. The DNA for the CDR3 is TGTGCCAGCAGGGCCGGACTGGAGCCTAGCAATCAGCCCCAGCATTTT.

The genes are TRBV5-1 and TRBJ2-7; D is ambiguous. Germline CDR1 SGHRS, CDR2 YFSETQ. The CDR3 covers 13 residues. Trimming pared 0 bases from V and 7 bases from J, leaving 11 bases between. CDR3 residues: CASSLGQANEQYF. The CDR3 DNA reads TGCGCCAGCAGCTTGGGGCAGGCCAATGAGCAGTACTTC.

The rearrangement joins TRBV5-1 to TRBJ2-5; 15 bases align to TRBD2. The junction had 7 bases not matched to a gene; V was cut back by 4 bases and J by 3 bases. Per the germline V gene, CDR1 is SGHRS and CDR2 is YFSETQ. CDR3 length: 17 amino acids. CDR3 bases: TGCGCCAGCAGCGCCGGACTAGCGGGAGGGCCGGAAGAGACCCAGTACTTC. Protein sequence: CASSAGLAGGPEETQYF.

This clone has just one count. V usage is TRBV28 and J usage is TRBJ2-7, with 11 bases lining up with TRBD2. This CDR3 region has 15 residues. V was clipped by 8 bases and J by 0 bases; unmatched bases: 6. Germline-derived CDR1 and CDR2 are MDHEN and SYDVKM. The CDR3 sequence is CASGTSGSSSYEQYF. CDR3 DNA: TGTGCCAGCGGGACTAGCGGTTCGAGCTCCTACGAGCAGTACTTC.

This chain joins TRBV7-8 and TRBJ1-3, with D possibly matching TRBD1 (6 bases). CDR1 SGHVS and CDR2 FQNEAQ come from the germline V gene. CDR3 size: 14 residues. V was cut by 5 bases and J by 8 bases, with 16 bases left in between. The CDR3 protein is CASSSRTGPDTIYF. The CDR3 DNA follows: TGTGCCAGCAGCAGTAGAACAGGGCCTGACACCATATATTTT.

This chain joins TRBV6-5 and TRBJ2-7; 11 positions agree with TRBD1. The CDR3 has 15 amino acids. Germline CDR1 MNHEY, CDR2 SVGAGI. Germline trimming cut 8 bases from V and 6 bases from J; bases unmatched to any gene: 12. CDR3 loop: CASAYFGTGGLEQYF. The CDR3 DNA reads TGTGCCAGCGCATATTTTGGGACAGGGGGACTCGAGCAGTACTTC.